One and the same sample provided the 14 T cell receptor beta chains below, sequenced in a study of control samples from healthy donors and cancer patients. Here immunoSEQ multiplex PCR was the method, and the copy in TCRdb shows in-frame clones only, minus some. The table lists 150,000 to 200,000 clones, about 87% of them singletons. The sequenced sample was blood. These receptors all stem from a man aged 25-45 years in good health.

The chain joins TRBV25-1 to TRBJ1-2; D is uncertain. The V gene's germline CDR1 is MGHDK and CDR2 SYGVNS. V dropped 3 bases and J dropped 5 bases, with 10 bases sitting between them. The length of the CDR3 is 13 residues. CDR3 amino acids: CASSDQYSYGYTF. The CDR3 nucleotides are TGTGCCAGCAGTGATCAGTACTCTTATGGCTACACCTTC.

The gene calls are TRBV3-1 (or the pseudogene TRBV3-2) and TRBJ1-3; no reliable D call. The CDR3 has 14 amino acids. CDR1 and CDR2 from the germline V gene are LGHDT and YNNKEL (reference sequence). Trimming removed 1 base from V and 4 bases from J, with 8 bases in between. In DNA form, the CDR3 reads TGTGCCAGCAGCCAAGGCTTGGGCGGAAACACCATATATTTT. This translates into CASSQGLGGNTIYF.

The chain links TRBV2 to TRBJ2-3, with 10 bases matching TRBD2. The V segment lost 4 bases and the J segment 5 bases; nucleotides outside the gene matches: 6. In germline, CDR1 is SNHLY, CDR2 FYNNEI. The CDR3 sequence is 15 residues long. DNA for the CDR3: TGTGCCAGCAGTGTTAGCCTAGCGGGAGTAGATACGCAGTATTTT. Amino acid sequence: CASSVSLAGVDTQYF. Full variable domain (remainder filled in from reference TRBV2 and TRBJ2-3): EPEVTQTPSHQVTQMGQEVILRCVPISNHLYFYWYRQILGQKVEFLVSFYNNEISEKSEIFDDQFSVERPDGSNFTLKIRSTKLEDSAMYFCASSVSLAGVDTQYFGPGTRLTVL.

This clone was seen just once. V usage is TRBV18 and J usage is TRBJ1-1, with no clear D. The germline V gene encodes CDR1 KGHSH and CDR2 LQKENI. The CDR3 extends over 14 amino acids. V dropped 8 bases and J dropped 2 bases, with 15 bases sitting between them. The CDR3 nucleotides read TGTGCCAGCCACCGATTTGACGGTAACACTGAAGCTTTCTTT. This encodes CASHRFDGNTEAFF.

The chain employs TRBV7-9 and TRBJ2-3, with unresolved D. V gave up 2 bases and J gave up 4 bases, with 13 bases separating them. Germline CDR1 and CDR2: SEHNR and FQNEAQ (reference sequence). CDR3 size: 15 residues. This CDR3 is CASSLSSRSPDTQYF. The CDR3, as DNA: TGTGCCAGCAGCTTATCTAGTCGTTCACCAGATACGCAGTATTTT. The full variable domain, with the rest looked up from reference TRBV7-9 and TRBJ2-3, is DTGVSQNPRHKITKRGQNVTFRCDPISEHNRLYWYRQTLGQGPEFLTYFQNEAQLEKSRLLSDRFSAERPKGSFSTLEIQRTEQGDSAMYLCASSLSSRSPDTQYFGPGTRLTVL.

This chain links TRBV5-5 with TRBJ1-2; 9 bases map to TRBD1. The V gene end was trimmed by 4 bases and the J gene end by 6 bases; junction bases not matched to a gene: 4. CDR1 and CDR2 from the germline V gene are SGHKS and YYEKEE (reference sequence). CDR3 length equals 13 residues. The CDR3 bases are TGTGCCAGCAGCGAAACAGGGGGCAATGGCTACACCTTC. Its protein is CASSETGGNGYTF.

V and J are TRBV5-4 and TRBJ1-1, with TRBD1 as a possible D gene (5 bases). The V and J ends lost 3 bases and 0 bases respectively, with 15 bases between them. Germline loops: CDR1 SGHNT, CDR2 YYREEE (reference sequence). CDR3 length: 16 amino acids. CDR3 nucleotides: TGTGCCAGCAGCTCAGGGTACAAGACCATGAACACTGAAGCTTTCTTT. Amino acids: CASSSGYKTMNTEAFF. The variable domain in full, completed from reference TRBV5-4 and TRBJ1-1, reads ETGVTQSPTHLIKTRGQQVTLRCSSQSGHNTVSWYQQALGQGPQFIFQYYREEENGRGNFPPRFSGLQFPNYSSELNVNALELDDSALYLCASSSGYKTMNTEAFFGQGTRLTVV.

The CDR3 DNA reads TGTGCCAGCAGCTTAGAGAAGGGCGTCAATGGCTACACCTTC. It translates to CASSLEKGVNGYTF. The genes are TRBV11-2 and TRBJ1-2, with no clear D. CDR1 is SGHAT, CDR2 FQNNGV, per germline. The length of the CDR3 is 14 residues. V lost 0 bases, J lost 6 bases, and 11 bases lay in between.

As regards this clone: The sample has other DNA sequences that encode this CDR3 too. The chain is built from TRBV18 and TRBJ2-2, with D perhaps TRBD2 (5 bases). The V and J ends lost 4 bases and 2 bases respectively, with 8 bases between them. The CDR3 is 14 amino acids. Germline CDR1 KGHSH, CDR2 LQKENI. CDR3 DNA: TGTGCCAGCTCACGCCGGGGTAACACCGGGGAGCTGTTTTTT. It codes for CASSRRGNTGELFF.

This clone is a singleton in its sample. The chain uses TRBV14 and TRBJ2-3, with 7 bases identical to TRBD2. V lost 4 bases to trimming and J lost 0 bases; unmatched junction nucleotides: 4. CDR1 and CDR2 from the germline V gene are SGHDN and FVKESK. The length of the CDR3 is 15 residues. Written as DNA, the CDR3 is TGTGCCAGCAGCCGGGGGGGATCTAGCACAGATACGCAGTATTTT. Residues: CASSRGGSSTDTQYF.

V and J are TRBV12-3 or TRBV12-4 and TRBJ1-1; TRBD1 agrees at 7 bases. J was trimmed by 5 bases and V by 6 bases; bases with no gene match: 6. The CDR3 is 13 residues long. CDR3 protein: CASSLGGWTEAFF. Here the CDR3 DNA reads TGTGCCAGCAGCCTAGGGGGCTGGACTGAAGCTTTCTTT.

This clone was counted only a few times. The V and J genes are TRBV4-3 and TRBJ1-6; D possibly corresponds to TRBD1 (5 bases). CDR1 and CDR2 from the germline V gene are LGHNA and YSLEER. The CDR3 is 14 residues long. The V and J ends lost 4 bases and 10 bases respectively, with 14 bases between them. The CDR3 loop reads CASSPVRAVSPLHF. In DNA, the CDR3 is TGCGCCAGCAGCCCCGTCAGGGCGGTGTCACCCCTCCACTTT.

This chain uses TRBV27 with TRBJ2-7; D is unclear. The germline V and J ends were trimmed by 6 bases and 0 bases, with 12 bases remaining between them. This CDR3 has 14 amino acids. The germline CDR1 and CDR2 sequences are MNHEY and SMNVEV (reference sequence). The CDR3 DNA follows: TGTGCCAGCAGAAGAAAGTGGGGCTCCTACGAGCAGTACTTC. It is translated as CASRRKWGSYEQYF.

In DNA form, the CDR3 reads TGCGCCAGCAGCCCGGGATGGTACGTTGGTGACTACACCTTC. It codes for CASSPGWYVGDYTF. This chain connects TRBV4-3 to TRBJ1-2; D gene uncertain. The CDR3 is 14 amino acids. V was clipped by 4 bases and J by 10 bases, with 19 bases between them. Germline values: CDR1 LGHNA, CDR2 YSLEER.